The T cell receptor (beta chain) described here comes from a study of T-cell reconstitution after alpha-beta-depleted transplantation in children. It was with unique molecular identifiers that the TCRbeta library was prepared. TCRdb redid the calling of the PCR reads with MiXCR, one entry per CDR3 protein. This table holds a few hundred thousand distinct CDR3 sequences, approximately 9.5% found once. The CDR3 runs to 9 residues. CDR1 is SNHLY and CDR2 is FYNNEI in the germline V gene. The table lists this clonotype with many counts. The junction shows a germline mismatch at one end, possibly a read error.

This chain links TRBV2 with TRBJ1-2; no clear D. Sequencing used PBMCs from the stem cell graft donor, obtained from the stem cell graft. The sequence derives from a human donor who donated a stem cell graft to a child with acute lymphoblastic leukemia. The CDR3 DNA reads TGTGCCAGCAGTATACCATATATCTTC. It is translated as CASSIPYIF.